This entry features one TCR beta chain sequence. As handled by the study authors: It was from reference gene primer amplification that nucleated cell counts were estimated. The method was immunoSEQ multiplex PCR; TCRdb's version includes in-frame clones alone and lacks a portion of them. Clone size and V and J calls were adopted from that table, with D and trimming inferred from the DNA. The sample has about 70,000 clones; 70% to 90% are singletons. This sample was included in a study of blood T cell repertoires in COVID-19. Whole-study context: Specimens from acute and convalescent COVID-19 originated in the United States, Italy and Spain. From T cells, B-cell-depleted T cells, or PBMCs came the material, which was cDNA or gDNA.

The CDR3 totals 18 residues. CDR1 is MGHRA and CDR2 is YSYEKL in the germline V gene. V lost 1 base, J lost 4 bases, and 13 bases stayed unmatched. The receptor was isolated from a human donor in a cohort sampled during active COVID-19. This sequence joins TRBV4-1 and TRBJ1-5; TRBD1 aligns across 7 bases. Material: peripheral blood. In nucleotides, the CDR3 is TGCGCCAGCAGCCAAGGGACGTTTGGACAGGAATTGAATCAGCCCCAGCATTTT. This sequence encodes CASSQGTFGQELNQPQHF.